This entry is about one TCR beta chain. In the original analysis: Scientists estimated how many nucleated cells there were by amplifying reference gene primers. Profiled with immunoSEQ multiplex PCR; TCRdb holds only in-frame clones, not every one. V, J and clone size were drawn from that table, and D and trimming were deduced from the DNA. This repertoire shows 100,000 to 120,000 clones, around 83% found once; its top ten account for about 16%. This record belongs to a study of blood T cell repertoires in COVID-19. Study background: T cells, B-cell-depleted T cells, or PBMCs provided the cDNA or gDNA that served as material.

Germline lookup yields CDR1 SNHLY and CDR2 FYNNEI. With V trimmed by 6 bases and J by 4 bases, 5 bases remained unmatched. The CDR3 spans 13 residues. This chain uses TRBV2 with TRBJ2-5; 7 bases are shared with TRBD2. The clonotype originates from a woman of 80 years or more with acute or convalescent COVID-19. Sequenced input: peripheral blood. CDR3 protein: CASSRAGTETQYF. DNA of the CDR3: TGTGCCAGCAGCCGAGCGGGAACAGAGACCCAGTACTTC.